The 14 T cell receptor beta chains below were found in one sample sequenced in a study of T cell repertoires in cytomegalovirus infection. TCRdb called the reads again in MiXCR, with one record for every CDR3 protein. Found here are about 130,000 distinct CDR3 sequences, over 25% of them singletons; the top ten hold around 50%. Their antigens remain unidentified. Sample: CD8+ T cells from cultured PBMCs, taken from culture after CMV antigen stimulation. The origin of the receptors is a human donor in good health (CMV status not recorded). Some clones in this sample may be carry-over from other donors' samples.

This clonotype has a count of ten or more. This chain links TRBV7-2 with TRBJ2-2, with TRBD2 matching over 10 bases. The V and J ends lost 5 bases and 1 base, in that order; junction bases with no gene match: 4. This CDR3 is 16 amino acids long. The germline V gene has CDR1 SGHTA and CDR2 FQGNSA. CDR3 residues: CASSTGLAVNTGELFF. Here the CDR3 DNA reads TGTGCCAGCAGCACCGGACTAGCGGTGAACACCGGGGAGCTGTTTTTT. The full variable domain, its missing parts supplied by reference TRBV7-2 and TRBJ2-2, is GAGVSQSPSNKVTEKGKDVELRCDPISGHTALYWYRQSLGQGLEFLIYFQGNSAPDKSGLPSDRFSAERTGGSVSTLTIQRTQQEDSAVYLCASSTGLAVNTGELFFGEGSRLTVL.

This clonotype was observed a handful of times. The chain uses TRBV19 and TRBJ1-1; D remains ambiguous. This CDR3 comprises 14 residues. The germline V gene has CDR1 LNHDA and CDR2 SQIVND (reference sequence). Trimming shortened V by 3 bases and J by 5 bases, and 13 bases separated the two germline ends. The CDR3: CASSMTLRGTEAFF. The CDR3 nucleotides read TGTGCCAGTAGTATGACCCTTAGAGGGACTGAAGCTTTCTTT. The variable domain in full, with the rest retrieved from reference TRBV19 and TRBJ1-1, is DGGITQSPKYLFRKEGQNVTLSCEQNLNHDAMYWYRQDPGQGLRLIYYSQIVNDFQKGDIAEGYSVSREKKESFPLTVTSAQKNPTAFYLCASSMTLRGTEAFFGQGTRLTVV.

This clonotype was counted only a few times. The chain recombines TRBV5-5 with TRBJ2-4; D may be TRBD1 or TRBD2 (5 bases each). The CDR3 loop spans 14 amino acids. CDR1 and CDR2 from the germline V gene are SGHKS and YYEKEE (reference sequence). Trimming removed 4 bases at V and 6 bases at J, with 14 bases between. The CDR3 is CASSATGTTNIQYF. Written as DNA, the CDR3 is TGTGCCAGCAGCGCCACCGGGACGACAAACATTCAGTACTTC.

The chain combines TRBV19 with TRBJ2-1; D is unclear. The CDR3 loop spans 15 amino acids. Germline values: CDR1 LNHDA, CDR2 SQIVND (reference sequence). V was trimmed by 5 bases and J by 0 bases, leaving 11 bases between them. The chain's CDR3 is CASSPYKSSYNEQFF. CDR3 nucleotides: TGTGCCAGTAGTCCCTACAAAAGCTCCTACAATGAGCAGTTCTTC.

The rearrangement uses TRBV6-1 and TRBJ1-2; D possibly corresponds to TRBD1 (6 bases). This CDR3 is built from 13 residues. Trimming stripped 5 bases from V and 6 bases from J, with 13 bases between. Germline-derived CDR1 and CDR2 are MNHNS and SASEGT. The CDR3 here is CASSPGDLNGYTF. CDR3 nucleotides: TGTGCCAGCAGTCCAGGGGATCTTAATGGCTACACCTTC.

CDR3 sequence reads: CSGASDPAAYEQYF. The DNA of the CDR3 is TGCAGTGGCGCCTCCGACCCGGCGGCCTACGAGCAGTACTTC. The chain has TRBV20-1 and TRBJ2-7, with D uncertain. V gave up 7 bases and J gave up 2 bases, with 18 bases separating them. CDR1 is DFQATT, CDR2 SNEGSKA, per germline (reference sequence). The CDR3 has 14 residues.

Details on this clonotype: A much larger clone is a single base away; this may be a read error. This chain uses TRBV6-6 with TRBJ2-7; no clear D. Germline lookup yields CDR1 MNHNY and CDR2 SVGAGI (reference sequence). The CDR3 runs 14 residues. CDR3 region: CVSTPQSLVDEQYF. As DNA, the CDR3 is TGTGTCAGCACCCCTCAGTCGCTGGTAGACGAGCAGTACTTC.

This chain connects TRBV28 to TRBJ2-3; TRBD1 matches at 7 bases. With 6 bases clipped from V and 8 bases from J, the junction kept 5 bases outside the gene matches. Germline values: CDR1 MDHEN, CDR2 SYDVKM. The CDR3 extends over 12 amino acids. In nucleotides, the CDR3 is TGTGCCAGCAGAACAGGGGTTGGTACGCAGTATTTT. It yields the protein CASRTGVGTQYF.

V usage is TRBV9 and J usage is TRBJ2-5; TRBD2 aligns across 13 bases. J gave up 5 bases and V 4 bases, and 8 bases lay outside the gene matches. This CDR3 contains 16 residues. Germline assignment: CDR1 SGDLS and CDR2 YYNGEE. The CDR3 protein is CASSSGLAGAGETQYF. In DNA form, the CDR3 reads TGTGCCAGCAGCTCCGGACTAGCGGGGGCGGGGGAGACCCAGTACTTC.

The table lists this clonotype with a few counts. The rearrangement uses TRBV4-1 and TRBJ2-6; the match to TRBD1 covers 11 bases. From germline, CDR1 is MGHRA and CDR2 YSYEKL. This CDR3 region has 17 residues. Germline trimming cut 3 bases from V and 2 bases from J; bases unmatched to any gene: 3. The DNA for the CDR3 is TGCGCCAGCAGCCAGTGGACAGGGGGCGCTGGGGCCAACGTCCTGACTTTC. Its protein product is CASSQWTGGAGANVLTF.

This chain links TRBV10-3 with TRBJ2-3, with 7 positions matching TRBD2. The germline gives CDR1 ENHRY, CDR2 SYGVKD. The CDR3 contains 16 residues. J gave up 4 bases and V 4 bases, and 11 bases lay outside the gene matches. The CDR3 loop is CAISGRTRGVPDTQYF. The CDR3 coding sequence is TGTGCCATCAGTGGACGGACCCGGGGGGTCCCAGATACGCAGTATTTT.

This clonotype was counted a single time. The gene calls are TRBV7-3 and TRBJ2-2; no definite D call. Germline CDR1 SGHTA, CDR2 FQGTGA. The CDR3 consists of 12 residues. Trimming removed 5 bases from V and 7 bases from J, with 8 bases in between. CDR3 in DNA: TGTGCCAGCAGCCCCACGAACGGGGAGCTGTTTTTT. As protein: CASSPTNGELFF.

This clonotype has only one observation. The V and J genes are TRBV2 and TRBJ1-1; D is ambiguous. V was shortened by 8 bases and J by 3 bases, with 7 bases between the two germline ends. CDR1 is SNHLY and CDR2 is FYNNEI in the germline V gene. The CDR3 sequence is 11 residues long. The CDR3 protein is CASGGDTEAFF. CDR3 DNA: TGTGCCAGCGGTGGGGACACTGAAGCTTTCTTT. The full variable domain, with the rest looked up from reference TRBV2 and TRBJ1-1, is EPEVTQTPSHQVTQMGQEVILRCVPISNHLYFYWYRQILGQKVEFLVSFYNNEISEKSEIFDDQFSVERPDGSNFTLKIRSTKLEDSAMYFCASGGDTEAFFGQGTRLTVV.

This clonotype was seen many times. V usage is TRBV7-8 and J usage is TRBJ1-2; D is uncertain. The CDR3 runs 14 residues. Germline loops: CDR1 SGHVS, CDR2 FQNEAQ. Trimming removed 5 bases from V and 8 bases from J, with 18 bases in between. CDR3 in amino acids: CASSPTLPIDGYTF. CDR3 DNA sequence: TGTGCCAGCAGCCCCACCCTCCCCATTGACGGCTACACCTTC.